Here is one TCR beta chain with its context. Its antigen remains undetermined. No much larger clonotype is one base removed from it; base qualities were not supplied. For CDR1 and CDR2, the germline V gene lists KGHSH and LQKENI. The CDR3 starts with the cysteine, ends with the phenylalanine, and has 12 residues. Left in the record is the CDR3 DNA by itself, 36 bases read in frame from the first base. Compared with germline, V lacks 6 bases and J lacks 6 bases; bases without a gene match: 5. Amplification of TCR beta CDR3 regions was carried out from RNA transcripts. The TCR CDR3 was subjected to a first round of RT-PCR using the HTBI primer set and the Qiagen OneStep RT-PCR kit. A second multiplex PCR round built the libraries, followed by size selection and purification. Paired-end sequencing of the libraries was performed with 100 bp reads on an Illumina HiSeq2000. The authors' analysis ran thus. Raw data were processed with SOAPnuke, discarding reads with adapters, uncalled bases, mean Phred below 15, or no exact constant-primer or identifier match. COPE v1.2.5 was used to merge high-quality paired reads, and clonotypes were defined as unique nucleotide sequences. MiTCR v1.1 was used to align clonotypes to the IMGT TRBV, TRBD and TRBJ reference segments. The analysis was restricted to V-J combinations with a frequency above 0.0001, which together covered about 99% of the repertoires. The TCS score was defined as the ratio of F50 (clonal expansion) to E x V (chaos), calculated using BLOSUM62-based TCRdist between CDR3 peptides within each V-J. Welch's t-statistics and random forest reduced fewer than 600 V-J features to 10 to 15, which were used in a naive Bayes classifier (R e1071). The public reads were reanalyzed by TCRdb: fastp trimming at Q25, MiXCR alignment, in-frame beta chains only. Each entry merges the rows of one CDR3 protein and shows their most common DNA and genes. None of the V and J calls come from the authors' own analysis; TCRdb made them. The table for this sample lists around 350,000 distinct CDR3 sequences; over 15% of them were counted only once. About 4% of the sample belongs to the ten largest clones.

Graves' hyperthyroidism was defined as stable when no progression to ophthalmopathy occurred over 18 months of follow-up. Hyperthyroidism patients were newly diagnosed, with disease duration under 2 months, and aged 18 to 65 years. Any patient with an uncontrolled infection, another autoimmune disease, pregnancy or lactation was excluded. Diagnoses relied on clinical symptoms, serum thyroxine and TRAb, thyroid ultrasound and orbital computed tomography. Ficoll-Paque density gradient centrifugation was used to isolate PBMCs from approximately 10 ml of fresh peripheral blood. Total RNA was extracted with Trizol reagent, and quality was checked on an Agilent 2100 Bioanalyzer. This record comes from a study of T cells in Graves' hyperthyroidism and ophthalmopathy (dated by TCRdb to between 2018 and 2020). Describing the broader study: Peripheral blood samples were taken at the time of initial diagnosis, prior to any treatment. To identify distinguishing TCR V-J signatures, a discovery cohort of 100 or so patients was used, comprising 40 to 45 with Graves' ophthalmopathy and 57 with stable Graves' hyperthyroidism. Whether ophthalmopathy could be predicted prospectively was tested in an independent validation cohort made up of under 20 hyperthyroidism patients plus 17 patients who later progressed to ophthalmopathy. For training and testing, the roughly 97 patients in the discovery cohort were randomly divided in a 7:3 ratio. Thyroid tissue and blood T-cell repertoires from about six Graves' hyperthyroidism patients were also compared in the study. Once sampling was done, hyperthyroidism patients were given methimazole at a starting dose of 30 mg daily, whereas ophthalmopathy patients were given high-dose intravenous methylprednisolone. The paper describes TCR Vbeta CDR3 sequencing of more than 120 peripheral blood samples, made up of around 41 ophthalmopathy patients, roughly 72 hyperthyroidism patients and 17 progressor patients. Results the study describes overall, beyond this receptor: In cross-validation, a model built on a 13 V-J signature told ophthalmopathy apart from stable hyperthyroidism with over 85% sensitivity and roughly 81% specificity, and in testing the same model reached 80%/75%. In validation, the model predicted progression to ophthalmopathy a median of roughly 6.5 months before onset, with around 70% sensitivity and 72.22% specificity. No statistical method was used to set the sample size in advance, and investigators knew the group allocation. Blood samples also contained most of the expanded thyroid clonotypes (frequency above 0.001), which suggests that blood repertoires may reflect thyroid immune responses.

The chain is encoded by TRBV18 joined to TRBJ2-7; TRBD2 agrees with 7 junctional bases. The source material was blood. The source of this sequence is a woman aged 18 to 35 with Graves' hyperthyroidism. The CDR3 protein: CASSGLGAEQYF. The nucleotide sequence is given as TGTGCCAGCTCCGGACTAGGGGCCGAGCAGTACTTC.